This TCR beta chain was captured by sequencing in a study of T cells in Graves' hyperthyroidism and ophthalmopathy. Researchers defined stable Graves' hyperthyroidism as no ophthalmopathy progression within 18 months. The patients, who ranged from 18 to 65 in age, presented with newly diagnosed hyperthyroidism lasting under 2 months. V was trimmed by 0 bases and J by 0 bases, leaving 12 bases between them. This CDR3 has 16 amino acids. In germline, CDR1 is LNHNV, CDR2 YYDKDF (reference sequence). Amplification of TCR beta CDR3 regions was performed using RNA transcripts as template. The HTBI primer set drove a first-round RT-PCR of the TCR CDR3. In TCRdb, the multiplex PCR reads were re-called with MiXCR into one record per CDR3 protein. The sample lists fewer than 900,000 distinct CDR3 sequences, 15% to 20% seen once, with approximately 8.4% in the top ten.

The sequenced sample was blood. The chain has TRBV15 and TRBJ2-7, with D perhaps TRBD1 (6 bases). This receptor was taken from a man aged 18 to 30 with Graves' hyperthyroidism. The CDR3 loop reads CATSRDGQGISYEQYF. In DNA, the CDR3 is TGTGCCACCAGCAGAGATGGGCAGGGGATCTCCTACGAGCAGTACTTC.